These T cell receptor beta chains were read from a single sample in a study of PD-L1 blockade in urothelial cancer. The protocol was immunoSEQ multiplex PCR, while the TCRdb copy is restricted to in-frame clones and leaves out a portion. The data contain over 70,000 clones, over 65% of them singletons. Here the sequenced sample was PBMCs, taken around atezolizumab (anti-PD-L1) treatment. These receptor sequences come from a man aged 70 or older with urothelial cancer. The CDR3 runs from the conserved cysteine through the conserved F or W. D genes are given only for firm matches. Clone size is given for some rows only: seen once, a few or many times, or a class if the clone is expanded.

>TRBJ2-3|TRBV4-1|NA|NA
TGCGCCAGCAGCCAAGCGGAAGCGGATACGCAGTATTTT
CASSQAEADTQYF
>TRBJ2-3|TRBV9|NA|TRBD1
TGTGCCAGCAGCGGAAAGGGGGCCGCAGATACGCAGTATTTT
CASSGKGAADTQYF
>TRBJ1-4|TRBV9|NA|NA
TGTGCCAGCAGTCAGGGGAGTGGGACATTTTGGGCAACTAATGAAAAACTGTTTTTT
CASSQGSGTFWATNEKLFF
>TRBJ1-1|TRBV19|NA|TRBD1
TGTGCCAGTAGTATAGCCTCCGACAGGGTTGCTTTCTTT
CASSIASDRVAFF
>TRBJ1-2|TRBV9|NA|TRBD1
TGTGCCAGCAGCGTAGGGCCAACGCAGGGGGCCGATGGCTACACCTTC
CASSVGPTQGADGYTF
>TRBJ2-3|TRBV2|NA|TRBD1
TGTGCCAGCAGTGATGGGGAGACTAGACAGGGGAGGAACACAGATACGCAGTATTTT
CASSDGETRQGRNTDTQYF
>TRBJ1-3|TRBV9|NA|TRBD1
TGTGCCAGCAGCCGGGGACAGGGGAACTCTGGAAACACCATATATTTT
CASSRGQGNSGNTIYF
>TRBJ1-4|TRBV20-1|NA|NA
TGCAGTGCGTCGGAGGGTGAAAAACTGTTTTTT
CSASEGEKLFF
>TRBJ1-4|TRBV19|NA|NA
TGTGCCAGTAGTATCGAGCGGGGGGACGAAAAACTGTTTTTT
CASSIERGDEKLFF
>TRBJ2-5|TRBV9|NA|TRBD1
TGTGCCAGCAGCGGATACAGGGGGCGAGAGACCCAGTACTTC
CASSGYRGRETQYF
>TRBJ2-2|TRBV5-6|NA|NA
TGTGCCAGCAGTTTTGGGGGGTTCGGCACCGGGGAGCTGTTTTTT
CASSFGGFGTGELFF
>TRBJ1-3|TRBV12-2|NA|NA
TGTGCAAGTCGCTTAGCCGAGGGTTCGGGAAACACCATATATTTT
CASRLAEGSGNTIYF
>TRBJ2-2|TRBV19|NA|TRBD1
TGTGCCAGTAGTACCCTGGGACAGATGATCACCGGGGAGCTGTTTTTT
CASSTLGQMITGELFF
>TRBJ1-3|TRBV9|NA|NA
TGTGCCAGCAGCGCGGGACTCTCTGGAAACACCATATATTTT
CASSAGLSGNTIYF
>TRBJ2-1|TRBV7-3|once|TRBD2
TGTGCCAGCAGTTTAGCGGGAGGGGCCTCCTACAATGAGCAGTTCTTC
CASSLAGGASYNEQFF